The 21 T cell receptor beta chains given below trace back to one sample, sequenced in a study of radiotherapy plus CTLA-4 blockade in lung cancer (dated by TCRdb to 2017 to 2018). Receptor amplification or capture employed the immunoSEQ multiplex PCR assay. TCRdb mirrors the immuneACCESS table, restricted to in-frame sequences. Some clones are absent from its copies; in checked studies, under half trace to an unresolved V gene, and the reason for the others is unknown. This sample lists just under 60,000 clones; 75% to 85% were detected once. The ten largest clonotypes hold 3.5% to 4% of the sample. Material: peripheral blood, obtained from a patient treated with radiotherapy plus ipilimumab. These receptors all stem from a human donor with non-small cell lung cancer who had a partial response to radiotherapy plus ipilimumab.

This chain joins TRBV7-2 and TRBJ2-5; 8 bases agree with TRBD2. Trimming took 3 bases from V and 6 from J; bases not matched to a gene: 3. Per the germline V gene, CDR1 is SGHTA and CDR2 is FQGNSA. The CDR3 extends over 13 amino acids. The CDR3 DNA reads as TGTGCCAGCAGCTTTAGCGGGGATAAGACCCAGTACTTC. Its translation: CASSFSGDKTQYF. Based on the CDR3 plus reference TRBV7-2 and TRBJ2-5, the full variable domain is GAGVSQSPSNKVTEKGKDVELRCDPISGHTALYWYRQSLGQGLEFLIYFQGNSAPDKSGLPSDRFSAERTGGSVSTLTIQRTQQEDSAVYLCASSFSGDKTQYFGPGTRLLVL.

The chain joins TRBV5-1 to TRBJ2-7; tentative D call: TRBD1 (6 bases). This CDR3 is 14 amino acids long. The ends were cut back, 4 bases at V and 6 bases at J, with 17 bases in the middle. Germline lookup yields CDR1 SGHRS and CDR2 YFSETQ. The CDR3: CASSLDATGSEQYF. The CDR3 DNA sequence: TGCGCCAGCAGCCTTGACGCCACAGGGAGCGAGCAGTACTTC.

The V call is TRBV7-8, the J call TRBJ2-7; weak D call: TRBD1 (5 bases). The CDR3 length is 15 residues. Germline-derived CDR1 and CDR2 are SGHVS and FQNEAQ. V lost 6 bases and J 7 bases, leaving 22 bases between the germline ends. This CDR3 is CASSLLSRRGGEQYF. Here the CDR3 DNA reads TGTGCCAGCAGTCTTCTCTCGAGAAGGGGCGGTGAGCAGTACTTC.

The genes are TRBV19 and TRBJ1-5, with 7 bases lining up with TRBD1. The CDR3 is 15 amino acids. J was trimmed by 6 bases and V by 7 bases; bases with no gene match: 12. Germline CDR1 is LNHDA and CDR2 is SQIVND (reference sequence). CDR3 in amino acids: CASTLPGTVGQPQHF. The CDR3, as DNA: TGTGCCAGTACCCTACCGGGGACAGTGGGTCAGCCCCAGCATTTT.

The J gene is TRBJ1-3, the V gene TRBV6-1; D perhaps matches TRBD1 (5 bases). The germline V and J ends were trimmed by 5 bases and 0 bases, with 11 bases remaining between them. The germline V gene has CDR1 MNHNS and CDR2 SASEGT. The CDR3 totals 15 residues. CDR3 sequence: CASSFGQHSGNTIYF. The CDR3 DNA sequence: TGTGCCAGCAGTTTTGGACAACACTCTGGAAACACCATATATTTT.

J is TRBJ2-7 and V is TRBV4-2, with TRBD2 identical over 9 bases. This CDR3 spans 18 amino acids. V lost 4 bases to trimming and J lost 4 bases; unmatched junction nucleotides: 17. The germline gives CDR1 LGHNA, CDR2 YNFKEQ. The CDR3 coding sequence is TGTGCCAGCAGCCTGAATTTGGAGGCGGGGGGGCAATTTTACGAGCAGTACTTC. Translated, it gives CASSLNLEAGGQFYEQYF.

This clone occurred once. The gene calls are TRBV5-1 and TRBJ2-5; D not certain. V lost 2 bases and J lost 1, with 12 bases in between. Germline lookup yields CDR1 SGHRS and CDR2 YFSETQ. The CDR3 consists of 15 residues. The chain's CDR3 is CASSFAQAFQETQYF. The DNA for the CDR3 is TGCGCCAGCAGCTTTGCCCAGGCCTTCCAAGAGACCCAGTACTTC. Using reference TRBV5-1 and TRBJ2-5 for the parts outside the CDR3, the full variable domain is KAGVTQTPRYLIKTRGQQVTLSCSPISGHRSVSWYQQTPGQGLQFLFEYFSETQRNKGNFPGRFSGRQFSNSRSEMNVSTLELGDSALYLCASSFAQAFQETQYFGPGTRLLVL.

V usage is TRBV28 and J usage is TRBJ1-5; D remains unclear. The germline CDR1 and CDR2 sequences are MDHEN and SYDVKM. This CDR3 has 15 residues. Trimming removed 6 bases from V and 0 bases from J, with 12 bases in between. Written as DNA, the CDR3 is TGTGCCAGCAGACGCCAGTTAAATAGCAATCAGCCCCAGCATTTT. It encodes CASRRQLNSNQPQHF.

CDR3 sequence: CASSAGLDTYNSPLHF. Here the CDR3 DNA reads TGTGCCAGCAGCGCAGGCCTCGATACCTATAATTCACCCCTCCACTTT. This chain links TRBV9 with TRBJ1-6, with D hard to call. Germline assignment: CDR1 SGDLS and CDR2 YYNGEE. The CDR3 has 16 residues. The germline V and J ends were trimmed by 3 bases and 2 bases, with 12 bases remaining between them. Filled out from reference TRBV9 and TRBJ1-6, the complete variable domain reads DSGVTQTPKHLITATGQRVTLRCSPRSGDLSVYWYQQSLDQGLQFLIQYYNGEERAKGNILERFSAQQFPDLHSELNLSSLELGDSALYFCASSAGLDTYNSPLHFGNGTRLTVT.

The V call is TRBV9, the J call TRBJ2-1; TRBD2 matches at 12 bases. J lost 9 bases, V lost 2 bases, and 6 bases had no gene match. The germline V gene has CDR1 SGDLS and CDR2 YYNGEE. There are 15 residues in the CDR3. This CDR3 reads CASSVTSGGQSEQFF. The CDR3 DNA reads TGTGCCAGCAGCGTTACTAGCGGGGGGCAGAGTGAGCAGTTCTTC.

This clone appeared a few times. This chain uses TRBV19 with TRBJ2-2; D not certain. The V gene lost 7 bases and the J gene lost 1 base, with 10 bases spanning the gap. In germline, CDR1 is LNHDA, CDR2 SQIVND (reference sequence). The CDR3 has 14 amino acids. The CDR3 is CASKIRQNTGELFF. The CDR3 nucleotides read TGTGCCAGTAAAATCAGACAGAACACCGGGGAGCTGTTTTTT.

The rearrangement joins TRBV5-1 to TRBJ2-1; D not certain. The V gene lost 5 bases and the J gene lost 1 base, with 4 bases spanning the gap. The germline V gene has CDR1 SGHRS and CDR2 YFSETQ. CDR3 size: 12 residues. In DNA, the CDR3 is TGCGCCAGCAGTACATCCTACAATGAGCAGTTCTTC. It codes for CASSTSYNEQFF.

The chain recombines TRBV5-1 with TRBJ2-1; TRBD2 matches at 13 bases. The CDR3 consists of 18 residues. The trim removed 0 bases at V and 7 bases at J, leaving 10 bases unmatched. Germline V lookup: CDR1 SGHRS, CDR2 YFSETQ. CDR3 in DNA: TGCGCCAGCAGCTTGGGACTAGCGGGGGGCGTCTTGGGGAATGAGCAGTTCTTC. Its translation: CASSLGLAGGVLGNEQFF.

The chain combines TRBV7-8 with TRBJ2-3, with a possible D match to TRBD1 (5 bases). Trimming removed 1 base at V and 0 bases at J, with 11 bases between. The germline V gene encodes CDR1 SGHVS and CDR2 FQNEAQ. This CDR3 is built from 16 residues. This CDR3 reads CASSLGQFPSTDTQYF. The CDR3 nucleotides read TGTGCCAGCAGCTTAGGACAGTTCCCTAGCACAGATACGCAGTATTTT.

The chain joins TRBV11-2 to TRBJ2-3; D is uncertain. The CDR3 has 15 amino acids. V dropped 2 bases and J dropped 4 bases, with 13 bases sitting between them. Germline V gene sequence: CDR1 SGHAT, CDR2 FQNNGV. The CDR3 coding sequence is TGTGCCAGCAGCTTATCCTCACTTTTCCCAGATACGCAGTATTTT. It encodes CASSLSSLFPDTQYF.

V gene TRBV7-9 combines with J gene TRBJ1-4, with unresolved D. Trimming left V 2 bases short and J 6 bases short, with 10 bases between. The CDR3 has 14 residues. CDR1 SEHNR and CDR2 FQNEAQ come from the germline V gene (reference sequence). In DNA form, the CDR3 reads TGTGCCAGCAGCTTATGGGCAGCAGATGAAAAACTGTTTTTT. Amino acids: CASSLWAADEKLFF.

The genes are TRBV12-5 and TRBJ2-3; TRBD2 agrees at 8 bases. The V gene's germline CDR1 is LGHNT and CDR2 FRNRAP. The V gene end was trimmed by 5 bases and the J gene end by 6 bases; junction bases not matched to a gene: 7. The CDR3 extends over 14 amino acids. The CDR3 reads CASGPGGYVDTQYF. The CDR3 DNA is TGTGCTAGTGGTCCGGGGGGGTACGTGGATACGCAGTATTTT.

This clone was detected only a few times. This chain links TRBV6-5 with TRBJ2-7; tentatively, D is TRBD1 (6 bases). This CDR3 has 16 amino acids. With 4 bases removed from V and 5 bases from J, the gap between germline ends came to 21 bases. Germline V gives CDR1 MNHEY, CDR2 SVGAGI. The chain's CDR3 is CASSSSPDRTRNEQYF. The CDR3 DNA sequence: TGTGCCAGCAGTTCCTCTCCCGACAGGACGAGGAACGAGCAGTACTTC.

This clone has just a few counts. CDR3 residues: CASSESPGNSNQPQHF. CDR3 bases: TGCGCCAGCAGTGAGTCTCCAGGGAATAGCAATCAGCCCCAGCATTTT. This rearrangement joins TRBV10-2 to TRBJ1-5; D is possibly TRBD1 (5 bases). The CDR3 extends over 16 amino acids. Trimming pared 0 bases from V and 0 bases from J, leaving 9 bases between. Germline V CDR1 and CDR2: WSHSY, SAAADI.

The chain combines TRBV29-1 with TRBJ2-3, with D unclear. V gave up 4 bases and J gave up 1 base, with 12 bases separating them. CDR1 is SQVTM, CDR2 ANQGSEA, per germline. The CDR3 runs to 14 residues. The CDR3 DNA follows: TGCAGCGTTGTCTACCGAGCCGGCACAGATACGCAGTATTTT. The encoded protein is CSVVYRAGTDTQYF.

The rearrangement uses TRBV11-2 and TRBJ2-2, with D possibly matching TRBD1 (6 bases). The germline V gene encodes CDR1 SGHAT and CDR2 FQNNGV. The CDR3 sequence is 18 residues long. V was pared by 3 bases and J by 4 bases, with 21 bases between. The CDR3 nucleotides read TGTGCCAGCAGCTTGGGCCCGGGACACTCCCGAACCACCGGGGAGCTGTTTTTT. This gives the protein CASSLGPGHSRTTGELFF.